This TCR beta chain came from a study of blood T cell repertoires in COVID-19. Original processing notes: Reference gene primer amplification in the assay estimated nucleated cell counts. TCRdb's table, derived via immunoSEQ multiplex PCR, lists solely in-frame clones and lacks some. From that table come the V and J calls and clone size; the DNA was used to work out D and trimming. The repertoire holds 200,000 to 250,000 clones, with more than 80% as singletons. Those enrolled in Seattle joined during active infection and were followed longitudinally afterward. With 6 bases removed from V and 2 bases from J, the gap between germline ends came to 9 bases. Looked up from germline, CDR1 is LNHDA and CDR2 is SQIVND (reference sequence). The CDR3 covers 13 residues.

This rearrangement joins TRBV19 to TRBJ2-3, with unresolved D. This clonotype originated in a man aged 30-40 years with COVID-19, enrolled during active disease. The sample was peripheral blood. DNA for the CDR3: TGTGCCAGTAGCTGGCGGTTCACAGATACGCAGTATTTT. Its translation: CASSWRFTDTQYF.